A selection of T cell receptor beta chains follows, all from one sample in a study of blood T cell repertoires in COVID-19. Sequencing was performed with immunoSEQ multiplex PCR; in TCRdb, only in-frame clones are kept and a portion is missing. The repertoire holds about 150,000 clones, with 75% to 85% as singletons. Sequencing input: peripheral blood. The receptors here all came from a woman in her sixties with COVID-19, enrolled during active disease. The CDR3 runs from the conserved cysteine through the conserved F or W. D genes are given only for firm matches. A row's size may be missing; if present it is once, few, many or a size class.

D gene	V gene	J gene	clone size	CDR3 DNA	CDR3 protein
TRBD1	TRBV7-3	TRBJ1-2	.	TGTGCCAGCAGCCCAACCCAGGGGGTCGTTGGCTACACCTTC	CASSPTQGVVGYTF
TRBD1	TRBV5-1	TRBJ1-1	.	TGCGCCAGCAGCTTGGACGGGTCAACAGGGGTCACTGAAGCTTTCTTT	CASSLDGSTGVTEAFF
.	TRBV6-1	TRBJ1-3	.	TGTGCCAGCAGTGAATCGACAGATGGAAACACCATATATTTT	CASSESTDGNTIYF
TRBD1	TRBV27	TRBJ2-3	.	TGTGCCAGCAGTTTAAGGGACAGGGGGCGAACAGATACGCAGTATTTT	CASSLRDRGRTDTQYF
.	TRBV9	TRBJ1-6	.	TGTGCCAGCAGCCTCCAACACCCCGGGGATTCACCCCTCCACTTT	CASSLQHPGDSPLHF
.	TRBV14	TRBJ2-3	.	TGTGCCAGCAGCCAAGATGTTCGTCCCACAGATACGCAGTATTTT	CASSQDVRPTDTQYF
.	TRBV5-1	TRBJ2-7	many	TGCGCCAGCAGCCCGGACACCTTGGGGCAGTACTTC	CASSPDTLGQYF
TRBD1	TRBV19	TRBJ1-4	.	TGTGCCAGTAGTGATCAAACAGGGGTTGGTGAAAAACTGTTTTTT	CASSDQTGVGEKLFF
.	TRBV19	TRBJ1-5	once	TGTGCCAGTAGTGGTCAGTTTTATCAGCCCCAGCATTTT	CASSGQFYQPQHF
.	TRBV9	TRBJ2-3	.	TGTGCCAGCACCGTAGGGCAGGGGATGACAGATACGCAGTATTTT	CASTVGQGMTDTQYF
.	TRBV4-2	TRBJ2-1	.	TGTGCCAGCAGCCAAGAATTCAGTGGTAGCGCAAGCTCCTACAATGAGCAGTTCTTC	CASSQEFSGSASSYNEQFF
TRBD1	TRBV11-3	TRBJ1-1	.	TGTGCCAGCAGCCGTGGACAGGGGGCGAACACTGAAGCTTTCTTT	CASSRGQGANTEAFF
.	TRBV14	TRBJ1-3	few	TGTGCCAGCAGCCAAGATTTACGGTCACCTGGAAACACCATATATTTT	CASSQDLRSPGNTIYF
TRBD2	TRBV5-4	TRBJ2-3	.	TGTGCCAGCAGTCGAGGGACTAGCGGGGTTGTGAATACGCAGTATTTT	CASSRGTSGVVNTQYF
.	TRBV27	TRBJ1-6	.	TGTGCCAGCAGTTCCCAAGTCAGAGGATCCTATAATTCACCCCTCCACTTT	CASSSQVRGSYNSPLHF
.	TRBV11-2	TRBJ1-1	.	TGTGCCAGCAGCCCAACGGGGGGGCCAAACACTGAAGCTTTCTTT	CASSPTGGPNTEAFF
.	TRBV28	TRBJ1-2	many	TGTGCCAGCAGTCCGGGGGGGTCTAACTATGGCTACACCTTC	CASSPGGSNYGYTF
.	TRBV6-1	TRBJ1-2	once	TGTGCCAGCAGTGAATCCCCAGGGACATACTATGGCTACACCTTC	CASSESPGTYYGYTF
TRBD2	TRBV5-1	TRBJ2-5	.	TGCGCCAGCAGCCCACGGGGGGGGGCAGAGACCCAGTACTTC	CASSPRGGAETQYF
.	TRBV7-9	TRBJ2-2	.	TGTGCCAGCAGCCTCGACAGACGCCGCACCGGGGAGCTGTTTTTT	CASSLDRRRTGELFF
TRBD1	TRBV14	TRBJ2-7	.	TGTGCCAGCAGCCAAGATACAGGGGTTTCCTACGAGCAGTACTTC	CASSQDTGVSYEQYF
TRBD2	TRBV6-5	TRBJ2-1	.	TGTGCCAGCAGCCTGACTAGCGGCTCCTACAATGAGCAGTTCTTC	CASSLTSGSYNEQFF
.	TRBV19	TRBJ1-5	.	TGTGCCAGTAGTACAGGGGCAAACAATCAGCCCCAGCATTTT	CASSTGANNQPQHF
TRBD2	TRBV7-3	TRBJ2-1	few	TGTGCCAGCAGCGCTAGCTCCGGGACTAGCGCCTACAATGAGCAGTTCTTC	CASSASSGTSAYNEQFF
.	TRBV6-5	TRBJ2-5	.	TGTGCCAGCAGCTCATCTAGGTACCAAGAGACCCAGTACTTC	CASSSSRYQETQYF
TRBD1	TRBV14	TRBJ2-2	.	TGTGCCAGCAGCCAGCAGGGGGCGAAAACCGGGGAGCTGTTTTTT	CASSQQGAKTGELFF
TRBD2	TRBV11-3	TRBJ2-4	once	TGTGCCAGCAGCTTAGGGGGGGGACGTATGGGTGAGTACTTC	CASSLGGGRMGEYF
TRBD2	TRBV6-5	TRBJ2-7	.	TGTGCCAGCAAGGGACTAGCGGGAGAGTACTTC	CASKGLAGEYF
.	TRBV29-1	TRBJ2-5	.	TGCAGCGTTGGTCAGGGGGAGACCCAGTACTTC	CSVGQGETQYF
TRBD2	TRBV18	TRBJ2-1	.	TGTGCCAGCTCACAAAAAGCGGGAGGTTTAATTAATGAGCAGTTCTTC	CASSQKAGGLINEQFF
.	TRBV7-2	TRBJ1-6	.	TGTGCCAGCAGACTCAGTGGGGGGGTAGGATCACCCCTCCACTTT	CASRLSGGVGSPLHF
TRBD1	TRBV7-9	TRBJ1-2	.	TGTGCCAGCAGCACGACCGGGACAGACTCCGGCTATGGCTACACCTTC	CASSTTGTDSGYGYTF
TRBD1	TRBV19	TRBJ1-2	.	TGTGCCAGTAGTCCGGACAGGAGTCCTAACTATGGCTACACCTTC	CASSPDRSPNYGYTF
.	TRBV7-9	TRBJ2-2	.	TGTGCCAGCAGCTCTGGACTGGCGAACACCGGGGAGCTGTTTTTT	CASSSGLANTGELFF
.	TRBV4-2	TRBJ2-4	.	TGTGCCAGCAGCCAAGACCGTATGGAGGACAAAAACATTCAGTACTTC	CASSQDRMEDKNIQYF
.	TRBV19	TRBJ1-3	.	TGTGCCAGTAGTATCGGAACAGCCTCTATTGGAAACACCATATATTTT	CASSIGTASIGNTIYF
TRBD2	TRBV6-4	TRBJ2-3	many	TGTGCCAGCAGTGAATTAGCGGGGGGTCAGGATACGCAGTATTTT	CASSELAGGQDTQYF
TRBD2	TRBV10-2	TRBJ2-1	.	TGCGCCAGCAGCGACGGACTAGCTGGCAATGAGCAGTTCTTC	CASSDGLAGNEQFF
.	TRBV11-2	TRBJ2-2	once	TGTGCCAGCAGCACTCACAGGACCCGCGCCGGGGAGCTGTTTTTT	CASSTHRTRAGELFF